This entry is about one TCR beta chain. Researchers ran the PCR with 60 Vbeta and 13 Jbeta primers. The data were produced by immunoSEQ multiplex PCR, yet TCRdb's version contains in-frame clones alone and is incomplete. Its table lists approximately 50,000 clones. The length of the CDR3 is 16 residues. Per germline, CDR1 SGHDT and CDR2 YYEEEE. V was shortened by 0 bases and J by 1 base, with 10 bases between the two germline ends. The sample comes from a study of cytomegalovirus exposure and HLA in healthy donors. Sequenced input: PBMCs. This receptor was taken from a male donor in good health and CMV-seropositive. The chain combines TRBV5-6 with TRBJ2-2, with a tentative D call TRBD1 (5 bases). The CDR3 sequence is CASSLAPGMNTGELFF. In nucleotides, the CDR3 is TGTGCCAGCAGCTTGGCCCCAGGGATGAACACCGGGGAGCTGTTTTTT.